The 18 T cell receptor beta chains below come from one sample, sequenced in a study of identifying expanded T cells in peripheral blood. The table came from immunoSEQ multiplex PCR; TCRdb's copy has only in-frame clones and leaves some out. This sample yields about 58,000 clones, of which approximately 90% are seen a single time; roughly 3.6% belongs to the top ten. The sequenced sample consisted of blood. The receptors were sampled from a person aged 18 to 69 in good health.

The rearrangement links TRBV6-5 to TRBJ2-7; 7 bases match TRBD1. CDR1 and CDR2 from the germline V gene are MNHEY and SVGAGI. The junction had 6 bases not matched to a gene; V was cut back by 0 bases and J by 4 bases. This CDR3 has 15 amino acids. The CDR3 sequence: CASSYSPGQIYEQYF. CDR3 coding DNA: TGTGCCAGCAGTTACTCTCCGGGACAGATATACGAGCAGTACTTC.

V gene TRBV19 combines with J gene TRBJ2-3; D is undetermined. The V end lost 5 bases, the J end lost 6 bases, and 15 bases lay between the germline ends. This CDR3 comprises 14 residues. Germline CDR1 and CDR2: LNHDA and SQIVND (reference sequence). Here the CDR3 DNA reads TGTGCCAGTAGTCGACCCAGGCAAGGGGATACGCAGTATTTT. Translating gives CASSRPRQGDTQYF.

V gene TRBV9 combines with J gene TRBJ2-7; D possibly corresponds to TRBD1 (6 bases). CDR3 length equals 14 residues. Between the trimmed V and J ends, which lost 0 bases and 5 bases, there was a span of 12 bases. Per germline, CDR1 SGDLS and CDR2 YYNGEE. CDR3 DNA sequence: TGTGCCAGCAGCGTAGAGCTGGGGGCGGACGAGCAGTACTTC. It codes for CASSVELGADEQYF.

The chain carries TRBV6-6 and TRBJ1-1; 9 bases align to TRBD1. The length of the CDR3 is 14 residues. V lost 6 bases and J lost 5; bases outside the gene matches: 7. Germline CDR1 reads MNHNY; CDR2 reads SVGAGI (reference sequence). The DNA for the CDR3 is TGTGCCAGCAGCCGAACAGGGGGCACGACTGAAGCTTTCTTT. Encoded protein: CASSRTGGTTEAFF.

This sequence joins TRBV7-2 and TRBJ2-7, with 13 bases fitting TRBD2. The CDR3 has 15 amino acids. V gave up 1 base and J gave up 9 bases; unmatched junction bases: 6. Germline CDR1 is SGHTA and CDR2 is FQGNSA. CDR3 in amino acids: CASSLGTSGRSSQYF. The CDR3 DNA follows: TGTGCCAGCAGCTTAGGGACTAGCGGGAGATCGTCGCAGTACTTC.

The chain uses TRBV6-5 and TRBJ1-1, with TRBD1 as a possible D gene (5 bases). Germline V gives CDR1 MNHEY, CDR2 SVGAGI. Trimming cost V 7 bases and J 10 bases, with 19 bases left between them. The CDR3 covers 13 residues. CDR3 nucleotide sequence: TGTGCCAGCATCCCACCAGGTGGAGGGGCAGCTTTCTTT. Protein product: CASIPPGGGAAFF.

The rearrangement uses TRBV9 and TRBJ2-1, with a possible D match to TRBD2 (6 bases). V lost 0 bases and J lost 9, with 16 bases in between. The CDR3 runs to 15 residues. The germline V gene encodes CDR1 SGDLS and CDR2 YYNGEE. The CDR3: CASSVVADHRGEQFF. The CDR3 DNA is TGTGCCAGCAGCGTAGTAGCGGACCACCGGGGTGAGCAGTTCTTC.

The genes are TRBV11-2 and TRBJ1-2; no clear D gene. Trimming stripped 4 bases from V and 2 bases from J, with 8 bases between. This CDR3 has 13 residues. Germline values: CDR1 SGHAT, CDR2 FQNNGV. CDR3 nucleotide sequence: TGTGCCAGCAGCTCGGACCAAAACTATGGCTACACCTTC. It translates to CASSSDQNYGYTF.

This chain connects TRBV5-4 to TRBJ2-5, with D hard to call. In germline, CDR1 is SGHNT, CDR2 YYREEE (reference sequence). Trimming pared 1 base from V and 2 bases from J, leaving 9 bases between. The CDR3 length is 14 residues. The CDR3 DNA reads TGTGCCAGCAGCTTGTTCGAAAGGCAAGAGACCCAGTACTTC. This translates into CASSLFERQETQYF.

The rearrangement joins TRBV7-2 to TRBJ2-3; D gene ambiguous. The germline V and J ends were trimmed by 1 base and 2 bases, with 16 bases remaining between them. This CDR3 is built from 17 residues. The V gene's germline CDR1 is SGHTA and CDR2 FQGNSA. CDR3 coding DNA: TGTGCCAGCAGCTTAGGTCAGCTGGCAGGAGCCACAGATACGCAGTATTTT. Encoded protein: CASSLGQLAGATDTQYF.

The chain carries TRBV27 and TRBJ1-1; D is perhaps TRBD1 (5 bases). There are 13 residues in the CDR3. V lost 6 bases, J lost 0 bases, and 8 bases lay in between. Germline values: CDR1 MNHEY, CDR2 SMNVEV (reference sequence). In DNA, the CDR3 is TGTGCCAGCAGCTACAGGCTGAACACTGAAGCTTTCTTT. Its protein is CASSYRLNTEAFF.

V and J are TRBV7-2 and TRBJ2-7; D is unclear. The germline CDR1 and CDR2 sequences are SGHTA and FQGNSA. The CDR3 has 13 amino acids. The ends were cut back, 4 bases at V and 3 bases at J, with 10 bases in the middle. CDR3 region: CASSSIRSYEQYF. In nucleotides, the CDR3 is TGTGCCAGCAGCTCGATACGTAGCTACGAGCAGTACTTC.

In nucleotides, the CDR3 is TGCGCCAGCAGAACGTCAGCGGGAGGGGCCTACGAGCAGTACTTC. This gives the protein CASRTSAGGAYEQYF. V gene TRBV5-1 combines with J gene TRBJ2-7; TRBD2 agrees at 10 bases. The CDR3 has 15 amino acids. V was pared by 5 bases and J by 2 bases, with 7 bases of the junction left unmatched. In germline, CDR1 is SGHRS, CDR2 YFSETQ. The entire variable domain, with the rest obtained from reference TRBV5-1 and TRBJ2-7, is as follows: KAGVTQTPRYLIKTRGQQVTLSCSPISGHRSVSWYQQTPGQGLQFLFEYFSETQRNKGNFPGRFSGRQFSNSRSEMNVSTLELGDSALYLCASRTSAGGAYEQYFGPGTRLTVT.

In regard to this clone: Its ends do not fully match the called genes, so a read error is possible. As DNA, the CDR3 is TGTGCTAGCAGCCAAGGCCGGACAGGAGGCACAGATACGCAGTATTTT. This gives the protein CASSQGRTGGTDTQYF. The V and J genes are TRBV7-7 and TRBJ2-3; TRBD1 agrees at 7 bases. This CDR3 region has 16 residues. Germline V gene data show CDR1 as SSHAT and CDR2 as FNYEAQ (reference sequence).

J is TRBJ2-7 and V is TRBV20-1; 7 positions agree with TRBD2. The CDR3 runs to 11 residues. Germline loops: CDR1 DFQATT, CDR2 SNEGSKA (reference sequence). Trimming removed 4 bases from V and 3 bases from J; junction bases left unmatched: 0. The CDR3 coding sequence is TGCAGTGCTACGGGGGGCTACGAGCAGTACTTC. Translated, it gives CSATGGYEQYF.

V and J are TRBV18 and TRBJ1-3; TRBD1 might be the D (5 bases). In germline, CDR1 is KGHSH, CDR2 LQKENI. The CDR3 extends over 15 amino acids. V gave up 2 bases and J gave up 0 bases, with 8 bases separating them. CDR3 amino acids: CASSPGTDSGNTIYF. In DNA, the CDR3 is TGTGCCAGCTCACCAGGGACGGACTCTGGAAACACCATATATTTT.

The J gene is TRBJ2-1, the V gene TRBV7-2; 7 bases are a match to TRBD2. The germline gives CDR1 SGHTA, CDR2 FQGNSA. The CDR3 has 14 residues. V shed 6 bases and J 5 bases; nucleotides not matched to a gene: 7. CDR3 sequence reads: CASRPRLAHNEQFF. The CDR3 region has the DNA TGTGCCAGCAGACCAAGACTAGCTCACAATGAGCAGTTCTTC.

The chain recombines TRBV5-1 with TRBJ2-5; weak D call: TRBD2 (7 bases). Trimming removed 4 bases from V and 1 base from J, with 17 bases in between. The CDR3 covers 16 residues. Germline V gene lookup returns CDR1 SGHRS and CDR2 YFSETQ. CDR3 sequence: CASSGVGGASQETQYF. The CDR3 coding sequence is TGCGCCAGCAGCGGGGTTGGGGGGGCCTCCCAAGAGACCCAGTACTTC.